The T cell receptor beta chain under discussion was sequenced for a study of T-cell reconstitution after alpha-beta-depleted transplantation in children. The CDR3 contains 15 residues. Trimming stripped 1 base from V and 4 bases from J, with 10 bases between. Study findings and constraints: Surviving recipient T cells and thymic progenitors underlay high day-60 TCRbeta diversity in some patients. The origin of alpha-beta T cells about two months after transplant was reportedly several hundred expanded graft clones. One year after transplant, T-cell counts and diversity came mostly from newly produced T cells.

The TCRbeta library was prepared with unique molecular identifiers. TCRdb itself ran the PCR reads through MiXCR, one entry per CDR3 protein. Among almost 250,000 distinct CDR3 sequences listed, roughly 24% were seen once. There are many counts of this clonotype. What it binds is not known. This TCR derives from a girl aged 2-10 years with Fanconi anemia, due to receive a stem cell transplant. The rearrangement joins TRBV12-3 or TRBV12-4 to TRBJ2-2; D might be TRBD2 (5 bases). Sequencing was performed on PBMCs, taken before TCRalphabeta/CD19-depleted stem cell transplant. CDR3: CASSLGLARTGELFF. The CDR3 DNA sequence: TGTGCCAGCAGTTTAGGGCTAGCACGCACCGGGGAGCTGTTTTTT.